The text below deals with one T cell receptor beta chain. The target antigen is unknown. The data belong to a study of beta chain features in type 1 diabetes. Study results and caveats: The study notes PCR might favor shorter templates equally in patients and controls. Across all four CD4+ subsets, people with type 1 diabetes showed modestly shorter TCRB CDR3s.

Reverse transcription of all isolated RNA meant that expressed TCRB transcripts were sequenced. Measured with immunoSEQ multiplex PCR; TCRdb has only the in-frame clones, and not every one. Here the sample spans hundreds of thousands of clones, roughly an eighth being singletons. Trimming took 5 bases from V and 9 from J, leaving 19 bases between them. The germline V gene has CDR1 MNHEY and CDR2 SVGAGI. CDR3 size: 14 residues. The gene calls are TRBV6-5 and TRBJ2-5; maybe TRBD2 (7 bases). The specimen was naive CD4+ T cells from blood. The TCR was taken from a man aged 18 to 30 with type 1 diabetes. As DNA, the CDR3 is TGTGCCAGCAGTCCACAGGGCCCGGGGAGGGCCCAGTACTTC. Residues: CASSPQGPGRAQYF.